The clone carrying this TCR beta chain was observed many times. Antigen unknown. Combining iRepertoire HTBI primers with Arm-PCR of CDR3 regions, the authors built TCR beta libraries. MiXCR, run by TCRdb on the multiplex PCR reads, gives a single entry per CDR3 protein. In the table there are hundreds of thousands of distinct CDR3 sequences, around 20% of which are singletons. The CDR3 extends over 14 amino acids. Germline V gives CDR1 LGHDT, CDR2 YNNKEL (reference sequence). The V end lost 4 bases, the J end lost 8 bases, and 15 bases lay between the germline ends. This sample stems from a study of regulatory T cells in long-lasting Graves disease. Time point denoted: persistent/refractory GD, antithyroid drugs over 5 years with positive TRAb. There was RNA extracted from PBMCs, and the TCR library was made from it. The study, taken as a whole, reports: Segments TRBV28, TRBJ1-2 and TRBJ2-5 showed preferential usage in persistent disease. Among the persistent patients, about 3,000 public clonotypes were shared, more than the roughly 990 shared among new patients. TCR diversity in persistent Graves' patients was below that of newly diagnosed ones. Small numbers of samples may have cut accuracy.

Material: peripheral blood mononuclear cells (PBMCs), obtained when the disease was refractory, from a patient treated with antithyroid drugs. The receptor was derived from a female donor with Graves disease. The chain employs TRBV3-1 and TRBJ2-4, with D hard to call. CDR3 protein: CASSPTSGRDIQYF. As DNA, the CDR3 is TGTGCCAGCAGCCCTACCTCTGGTAGGGACATTCAGTACTTC.